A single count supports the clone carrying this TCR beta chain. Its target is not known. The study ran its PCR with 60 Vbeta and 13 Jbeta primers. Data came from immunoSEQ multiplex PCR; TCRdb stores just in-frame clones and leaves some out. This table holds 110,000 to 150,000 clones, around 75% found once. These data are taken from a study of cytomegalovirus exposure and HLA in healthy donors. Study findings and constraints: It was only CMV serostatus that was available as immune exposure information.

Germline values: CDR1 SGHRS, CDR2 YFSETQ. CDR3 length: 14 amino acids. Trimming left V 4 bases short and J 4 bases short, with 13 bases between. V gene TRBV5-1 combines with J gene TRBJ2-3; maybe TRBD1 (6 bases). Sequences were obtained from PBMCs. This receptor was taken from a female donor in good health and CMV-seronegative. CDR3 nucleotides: TGCGCCAGCAGCATTGGACAGCTCCCAGATACGCAGTATTTT. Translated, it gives CASSIGQLPDTQYF.